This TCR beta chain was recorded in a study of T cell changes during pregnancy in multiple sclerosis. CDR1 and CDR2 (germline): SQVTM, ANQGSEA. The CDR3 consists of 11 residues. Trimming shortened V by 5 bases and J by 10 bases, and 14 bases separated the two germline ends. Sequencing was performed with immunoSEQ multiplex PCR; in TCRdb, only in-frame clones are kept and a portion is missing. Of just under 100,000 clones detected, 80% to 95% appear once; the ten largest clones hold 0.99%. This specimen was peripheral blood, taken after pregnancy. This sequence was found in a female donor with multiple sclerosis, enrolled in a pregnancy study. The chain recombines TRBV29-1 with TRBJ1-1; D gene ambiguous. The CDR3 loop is CSVNPGSIAFF. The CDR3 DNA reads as TGCAGCGTTAACCCCGGGTCGATAGCTTTCTTT.